What follows are 21 T cell receptor beta chains derived from one specimen sequenced in a study of cytomegalovirus exposure and HLA in healthy donors (dated by TCRdb to about 2017). Receptors were amplified or captured by the immunoSEQ multiplex PCR assay. This is the immuneACCESS table as TCRdb keeps it, with only in-frame sequences that have V and J called. A part of the clones is gone; compared with another copy, unresolved V genes explain less than half, and the rest is unexplained. The sample includes about 260,000 clones, with roughly 91% observed a single time. Approximately 3.1% of the sample rests with the top ten. Sequences were obtained from PBMCs. These receptors all stem from a woman aged 25 to 39 in good health and CMV-seronegative.

The chain joins TRBV9 to TRBJ2-1, with D possibly matching TRBD1 (6 bases). The CDR3 spans 15 residues. Trimming shortened V by 0 bases and J by 6 bases, and 13 bases separated the two germline ends. In germline, CDR1 is SGDLS, CDR2 YYNGEE. This CDR3 is CASSVDLGGSNEQFF. In DNA, the CDR3 is TGTGCCAGCAGCGTAGATCTAGGGGGAAGCAATGAGCAGTTCTTC.

This chain joins TRBV4-3 and TRBJ2-1; D is perhaps TRBD2 (5 bases). The germline V gene encodes CDR1 LGHNA and CDR2 YSLEER. The CDR3 length is 17 residues. V gave up 4 bases and J gave up 4 bases, with 20 bases separating them. The CDR3 DNA sequence: TGCGCCAGCAGCCCACGATATTGGGAGAGCAGTTACAATGAGCAGTTCTTC. Its translation: CASSPRYWESSYNEQFF.

This clone was observed a handful of times. The gene calls are TRBV2 and TRBJ1-1; a possible D gene is TRBD1 (5 bases). The CDR3 is 16 amino acids. The V gene lost 7 bases and the J gene lost 2 bases, with 20 bases spanning the gap. Germline V gene sequence: CDR1 SNHLY, CDR2 FYNNEI. Written as DNA, the CDR3 is TGTGCCAGCACCTTAGGACATCTCGGGTCCAACACTGAAGCTTTCTTT. This sequence encodes CASTLGHLGSNTEAFF.

This clone was picked up one time. The V gene is TRBV19, the J gene TRBJ2-7; tentatively, D is TRBD2 (5 bases). The CDR3 totals 11 residues. V lost 5 bases to trimming and J lost 7 bases, with 9 bases between them. CDR1 is LNHDA and CDR2 is SQIVND in the germline V gene (reference sequence). The CDR3 region is CASSGGGEQYF. The CDR3 nucleotides are TGTGCCAGTAGTGGAGGCGGGGAGCAGTACTTC.

V and J are TRBV27 and TRBJ1-2; a weak D match, TRBD1 (6 bases). The CDR3 runs 15 residues. Germline-derived CDR1 and CDR2 are MNHEY and SMNVEV (reference sequence). V lost 4 bases and J lost 4, with 16 bases in between. As DNA, the CDR3 is TGTGCCAGCAGTTCACTAGGGGGGGGGAGCTATGGCTACACCTTC. This translates into CASSSLGGGSYGYTF.

The V and J genes are TRBV28 and TRBJ2-7; D might be TRBD1 (6 bases). The ends were cut back, 5 bases at V and 5 bases at J, with 16 bases in the middle. This CDR3 contains 14 residues. In germline, CDR1 is MDHEN, CDR2 SYDVKM. The CDR3 bases are TGTGCCAGCAGTCTGGACAGAGTGATCGACGAGCAGTACTTC. Amino acids: CASSLDRVIDEQYF.

In DNA form, the CDR3 reads TGTGCCAGCAGCTTGGGGCGTCAGACCCTATCACTTAACTATGGCTACACCTTC. Amino acid sequence: CASSLGRQTLSLNYGYTF. The rearrangement uses TRBV5-6 and TRBJ1-2; the D is unclear. The germline V gene has CDR1 SGHDT and CDR2 YYEEEE. The CDR3 is 18 residues long. Trimming cost V 0 bases and J 1 base, with 19 bases left between them. The whole variable domain, filled in from reference TRBV5-6 and TRBJ1-2, reads DAGVTQSPTHLIKTRGQQVTLRCSPKSGHDTVSWYQQALGQGPQFIFQYYEEEERQRGNFPDRFSGHQFPNYSSELNVNALLLGDSALYLCASSLGRQTLSLNYGYTFGSGTRLTVV.

The chain uses TRBV28 and TRBJ2-7; a weak D match, TRBD1 (6 bases). V lost 6 bases to trimming and J lost 2 bases, with 8 bases between them. The CDR3 extends over 12 amino acids. Germline V CDR1 and CDR2: MDHEN, SYDVKM. The CDR3 DNA follows: TGTGCCAGCAGGGACAGTACCTACGAGCAGTACTTC. Its protein product is CASRDSTYEQYF.

The rearrangement joins TRBV28 to TRBJ2-7; D perhaps matches TRBD1 (5 bases). Deletions cut 3 bases from V and 4 bases from J, with 13 bases between. Germline V lookup: CDR1 MDHEN, CDR2 SYDVKM. The CDR3 runs to 14 residues. The CDR3 nucleotides read TGTGCCAGCAGTTTTCCCAGGGCCCCTTACGAGCAGTACTTC. Residues: CASSFPRAPYEQYF. Together with reference TRBV28 and TRBJ2-7, the CDR3 gives the full variable domain: DVKVTQSSRYLVKRTGEKVFLECVQDMDHENMFWYRQDPGLGLRLIYFSYDVKMKEKGDIPEGYSVSREKKERFSLILESASTNQTSMYLCASSFPRAPYEQYFGPGTRLTVT.

The chain combines TRBV5-4 with TRBJ2-7; D may be TRBD2 (5 bases). CDR1 SGHNT and CDR2 YYREEE come from the germline V gene (reference sequence). CDR3 length: 13 residues. The ends were cut back, 4 bases at V and 3 bases at J, with 11 bases in the middle. The CDR3 reads CASSTWGVYEQYF. CDR3 DNA: TGTGCCAGCAGCACATGGGGAGTCTACGAGCAGTACTTC.

V gene TRBV10-3 combines with J gene TRBJ2-7, with 8 bases aligning to TRBD2. V shed 6 bases, J shed 6 bases, and the junction held 7 bases outside the gene matches. There are 13 residues in the CDR3. Germline V lookup: CDR1 ENHRY, CDR2 SYGVKD. CDR3 loop: CAIRSSGGGEQYF. The CDR3 DNA reads as TGTGCCATCAGGTCTTCGGGAGGGGGCGAGCAGTACTTC.

This chain uses TRBV27 with TRBJ2-1; a weak D match, TRBD2 (5 bases). The CDR3 extends over 14 amino acids. Germline assignment: CDR1 MNHEY and CDR2 SMNVEV (reference sequence). V was trimmed by 5 bases and J by 6 bases, leaving 14 bases between them. The CDR3 region is CASSSTNRGNEQFF. The CDR3 nucleotides are TGTGCCAGCAGTAGTACGAACCGGGGCAATGAGCAGTTCTTC.

The rearrangement uses TRBV18 and TRBJ2-2; 8 nucleotides align to TRBD1. The CDR3 length is 16 residues. Trimming removed 3 bases from V and 3 bases from J; junction bases left unmatched: 6. From germline, CDR1 is KGHSH and CDR2 LQKENI. The CDR3 region has the DNA TGTGCCAGCTCACCCCCGGACAGGGCATACACCGGGGAGCTGTTTTTT. Its translation is CASSPPDRAYTGELFF. The full variable domain, completed using reference TRBV18 and TRBJ2-2, is NAGVMQNPRHLVRRRGQEARLRCSPMKGHSHVYWYRQLPEEGLKFMVYLQKENIIDESGMPKERFSAEFPKEGPSILRIQQVVRGDSAAYFCASSPPDRAYTGELFFGEGSRLTVL.

The chain recombines TRBV28 with TRBJ2-5; 8 bases line up with TRBD2. The CDR3 sequence is 15 residues long. Germline CDR1 MDHEN, CDR2 SYDVKM. V lost 8 bases, J lost 1 base, and 9 bases stayed unmatched. The CDR3: CASRASGSTQETQYF. CDR3 DNA sequence: TGTGCCAGCCGGGCGAGCGGGAGTACCCAAGAGACCCAGTACTTC. Full variable domain (remainder filled in from reference TRBV28 and TRBJ2-5): DVKVTQSSRYLVKRTGEKVFLECVQDMDHENMFWYRQDPGLGLRLIYFSYDVKMKEKGDIPEGYSVSREKKERFSLILESASTNQTSMYLCASRASGSTQETQYFGPGTRLLVL.

The V call is TRBV7-6, the J call TRBJ2-7, with D perhaps TRBD2 (5 bases). This CDR3 spans 15 amino acids. With 1 base removed from V and 7 bases from J, the gap between germline ends came to 17 bases. CDR1 SGHVS and CDR2 FNYEAQ come from the germline V gene. CDR3 region: CASSLDPAVAIEQYF. In DNA, the CDR3 is TGTGCCAGCAGCTTAGATCCAGCGGTAGCTATAGAGCAGTACTTC.

The genes are TRBV5-1 and TRBJ2-2, with TRBD1 matching over 10 bases. Germline assignment: CDR1 SGHRS and CDR2 YFSETQ. The junction had 8 bases not matched to a gene; V was cut back by 3 bases and J by 3 bases. The CDR3 length is 17 residues. The CDR3 protein is CASSWYTGTGDTGELFF. Here the CDR3 DNA reads TGCGCCAGCAGCTGGTACACCGGGACAGGGGACACCGGGGAGCTGTTTTTT.

V gene TRBV4-1 combines with J gene TRBJ2-1; TRBD2 matches at 12 bases. The germline V gene encodes CDR1 MGHRA and CDR2 YSYEKL. This CDR3 has 17 residues. V lost 0 bases, J lost 4 bases, and 4 bases stayed unmatched. In DNA form, the CDR3 reads TGCGCCAGCAGCCAAGATGAAGGACTAGCGGGATACAATGAGCAGTTCTTC. This sequence encodes CASSQDEGLAGYNEQFF.

Only one count was recorded for this clone. This chain connects TRBV25-1 to TRBJ2-3; perhaps TRBD2 as D (6 bases). Trimming removed 7 bases at V and 3 bases at J, with 23 bases between. Germline assignment: CDR1 MGHDK and CDR2 SYGVNS. This CDR3 comprises 17 residues. The CDR3 DNA reads TGTGCCAGCACCCTAGGGTCTAGGAGGGCCATGACAGATACGCAGTATTTT. Translation: CASTLGSRRAMTDTQYF.

This clone came up once. The chain combines TRBV29-1 with TRBJ2-7; D perhaps matches TRBD1 (5 bases). CDR3 length: 13 residues. The germline CDR1 and CDR2 sequences are SQVTM and ANQGSEA. Trimming took 4 bases from V and 3 from J, leaving 13 bases between them. The CDR3 bases are TGCAGCGTTGGCAGGACCCAGGGCTACGAGCAGTACTTC. Protein: CSVGRTQGYEQYF.

This clone was detected only once. This rearrangement joins TRBV5-3 to TRBJ2-7; a weak D match, TRBD1 (5 bases). TRBV5-3 is an open reading frame, and its role is uncertain. This CDR3 has 16 amino acids. The ends were cut back, 0 bases at V and 0 bases at J, with 13 bases in the middle. CDR3 nucleotides: TGTGCCAGAAGCTTGGGGGCCAGGGTGAGCTCCTACGAGCAGTACTTC. As protein: CARSLGARVSSYEQYF.

V usage is TRBV28 and J usage is TRBJ2-7; tentative D call: TRBD1 (5 bases). This CDR3 is built from 14 residues. The V gene lost 6 bases and the J gene lost 0 bases, with 12 bases spanning the gap. Germline lookup yields CDR1 MDHEN and CDR2 SYDVKM. The CDR3 reads CASSNRLGSYEQYF. For the CDR3, the DNA is TGTGCCAGCAGCAACAGGTTGGGCTCCTACGAGCAGTACTTC. The whole variable domain, filled in from reference TRBV28 and TRBJ2-7, reads DVKVTQSSRYLVKRTGEKVFLECVQDMDHENMFWYRQDPGLGLRLIYFSYDVKMKEKGDIPEGYSVSREKKERFSLILESASTNQTSMYLCASSNRLGSYEQYFGPGTRLTVT.